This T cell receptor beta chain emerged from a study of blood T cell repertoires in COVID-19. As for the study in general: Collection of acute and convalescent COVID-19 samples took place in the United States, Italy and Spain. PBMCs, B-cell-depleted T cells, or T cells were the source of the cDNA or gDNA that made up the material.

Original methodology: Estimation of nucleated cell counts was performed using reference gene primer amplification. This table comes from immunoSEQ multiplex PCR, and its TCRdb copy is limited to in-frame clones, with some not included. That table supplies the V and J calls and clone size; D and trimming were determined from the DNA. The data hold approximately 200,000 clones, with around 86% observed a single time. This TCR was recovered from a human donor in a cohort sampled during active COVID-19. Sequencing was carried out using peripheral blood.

CDR3 loop: CASSPRGSGGTDTQYF. In nucleotides, the CDR3 is TGTGCCAGCAGCCCCCGGGGTAGCGGGGGCACAGATACGCAGTATTTT. The genes are TRBV7-2 and TRBJ2-3, with 8 bases identical to TRBD2. Germline assignment: CDR1 SGHTA and CDR2 FQGNSA. The CDR3 is made up of 16 amino acids. The V gene end was trimmed by 5 bases and the J gene end by 1 base; junction bases not matched to a gene: 8.